This is a list of T cell receptor beta chains from one sample in a study of CD8+CD57+ T cells in acquired aplastic anemia. Via MiXCR, TCRdb re-called the reads, giving one row per CDR3 protein. The table has around 140,000 distinct CDR3 sequences, 35% to 50% seen once. Material: sorted CD4+, CD8+, or CD8+CD57+ T cells (not recorded which) from PBMCs. The receptors stem from a human donor in good health, serving as a control. The CDR3 runs from the conserved cysteine through the conserved F or W. A D gene is named only where the DNA matches it firmly. Expanded clones get a size class; other rows say once, few or many, or leave the size out.

D: TRBD2; V: TRBV25-1; size: .; J: TRBJ2-1; DNA: TGTGCCAGCAGACTAGCGGGGGCATACAATGAGCAGTTCTTC; CDR3: CASRLAGAYNEQFF
D: .; V: TRBV5-1; size: .; J: TRBJ1-1; DNA: TGCGCCAGCAGTCGGGGTGAGGACACTGAAGCTTTCTTT; CDR3: CASSRGEDTEAFF
D: .; V: TRBV7-9; size: many; J: TRBJ2-1; DNA: TGTGCCAGCAGCCAGGGGGGGGGGCCCCACAATGAGCAGTTCTTC; CDR3: CASSQGGGPHNEQFF
D: TRBD2; V: TRBV6-1; size: many; J: TRBJ2-7; DNA: TGTGCCAGCAGACCCCCGGGACTAGCGGGAGGAGTCAACGAGCAGTACTTC; CDR3: CASRPPGLAGGVNEQYF
D: .; V: TRBV10-1; size: .; J: TRBJ1-6; DNA: TGCGCCAGCAGTATGGAAGGCTATAATTCACCCCTCCACTTT; CDR3: CASSMEGYNSPLHF
D: .; V: TRBV9; size: .; J: TRBJ1-1; DNA: TGTGCCAGCAGCGTAGACGGGGGCACGAACACTGAAGCTTTCTTT; CDR3: CASSVDGGTNTEAFF
D: .; V: TRBV10-3; size: .; J: TRBJ1-2; DNA: TGTGCCAACCCCATTTATGGCTACACCTTC; CDR3: CANPIYGYTF
D: .; V: TRBV11-2; size: .; J: TRBJ1-2; DNA: TGTGCCAGCAGCCCTTCGGGACGGACCTATGGCTACACCTTC; CDR3: CASSPSGRTYGYTF
D: TRBD1; V: TRBV6-1; size: many; J: TRBJ1-1; DNA: TGTGCCAGCAGCGCCGACAGGGTCTACCAAGCTTTCTTT; CDR3: CASSADRVYQAFF
D: .; V: TRBV6-5; size: .; J: TRBJ2-7; DNA: TGTGCCAGCAGTCACTCATCCCGGAGCCTGATCTACGAGCAGTACTTC; CDR3: CASSHSSRSLIYEQYF
D: TRBD1; V: TRBV15; size: many; J: TRBJ1-1; DNA: TGTGCCACCAGCAGAGATAAGGGACAGGGGAGGGCTTTCTTT; CDR3: CATSRDKGQGRAFF
D: .; V: TRBV24-1; size: .; J: TRBJ2-5; DNA: TGTGCCACCAGTGACCTTGGACCCGTCTCGGAGACCCAGTACTTC; CDR3: CATSDLGPVSETQYF
D: .; V: TRBV19; size: .; J: TRBJ2-7; DNA: TGTGCCAGTAGGACAGGACACAGCTCCTACGAGCAGTACTTC; CDR3: CASRTGHSSYEQYF
D: .; V: TRBV9; size: many; J: TRBJ2-1; DNA: TGTGCCAGCAGCGGTAGGGGCAGAAATGAGCAGTTCTTC; CDR3: CASSGRGRNEQFF
D: .; V: TRBV7-2; size: .; J: TRBJ1-1; DNA: TGTGCCAGCAGCCAGTACACTGAAGCTTTCTTT; CDR3: CASSQYTEAFF
D: TRBD2; V: TRBV24-1; size: few; J: TRBJ2-5; DNA: TGTGCCACCAGTGATTCCGGGACTAGCGGGGACATCACAGAGACCCAGTACTTC; CDR3: CATSDSGTSGDITETQYF
D: .; V: TRBV2; size: .; J: TRBJ1-2; DNA: TGTGCCAGCAGTGCTGAGCAGGCAAGCTATGGCTACACCTTC; CDR3: CASSAEQASYGYTF
D: .; V: TRBV7-9; size: .; J: TRBJ1-2; DNA: TGTGCCAGCAGTCCCCCGGACAAGCCCTATGGCTACACCTTC; CDR3: CASSPPDKPYGYTF
D: .; V: TRBV20-1; size: many; J: TRBJ2-5; DNA: TGCAGTGCCCGAGGCCCTTACACTCAAGAGACCCAGTACTTC; CDR3: CSARGPYTQETQYF
D: .; V: TRBV11-3; size: many; J: TRBJ2-5; DNA: TGTGCCAGCAGTTCGGGTCCAACCGGGGAGACCCAGTACTTC; CDR3: CASSSGPTGETQYF
D: .; V: TRBV3-1; size: .; J: TRBJ1-2; DNA: TGTGCCAGCAGCCAAGAGAGGAATGGCTACACCTTC; CDR3: CASSQERNGYTF
D: .; V: TRBV11-3; size: many; J: TRBJ2-7; DNA: TGTGCCAGCAGCCTCCCTCCATCCTACCAGCAGTACTTC; CDR3: CASSLPPSYQQYF
D: .; V: TRBV27; size: few; J: TRBJ1-1; DNA: TGTGCCAGCAGTTTATCGGGGGGGAACACTGAAGCTTTCTTT; CDR3: CASSLSGGNTEAFF
D: .; V: TRBV19; size: once; J: TRBJ2-5; DNA: TGTGCCAGTAGTATGGTGGCAGTCCAAGAGACCCAGTACTTC; CDR3: CASSMVAVQETQYF
D: .; V: TRBV29-1; size: many; J: TRBJ2-3; DNA: TGCAGCGTTCGGGGGGCCGGCACAGATACGCAGTATTTT; CDR3: CSVRGAGTDTQYF
D: .; V: TRBV29-1; size: many; J: TRBJ1-1; DNA: TGCAGCGTTGCAATGCAAAAGAACACTGAAGCTTTCTTT; CDR3: CSVAMQKNTEAFF
D: TRBD2; V: TRBV2; size: .; J: TRBJ2-3; DNA: TGTGCCAGCAGGGGACTAGCGGGAACAGATACGCAGTATTTT; CDR3: CASRGLAGTDTQYF
D: .; V: TRBV9; size: once; J: TRBJ1-5; DNA: TGTGCCAGCAGCGGGGGACAGCCCCAGCATTTT; CDR3: CASSGGQPQHF
D: TRBD1; V: TRBV5-1; size: once; J: TRBJ2-7; DNA: TGCGCCAGCAGCGGGGACAGGGGAAAGCAGTACTTC; CDR3: CASSGDRGKQYF